Listed here are 5 T cell receptor beta chains from one sample, sequenced in a study of OX40 agonist ivuxolimab in advanced cancers. Generated by immunoSEQ multiplex PCR, the TCRdb table keeps only in-frame clones and is missing some. The sample has 45,000 to 60,000 clones; roughly 90% are singletons. The material sequenced was CD4+ or CD8+ T cells sorted from blood, taken in a trial of the OX40 agonist ivuxolimab. These receptor sequences come from an adult with an advanced solid tumor such as melanoma, head and neck, liver or kidney cancer.

This chain links TRBV12-5 with TRBJ2-1; TRBD2 is a possible D gene (5 bases). This CDR3 contains 13 residues. The V and J ends lost 8 bases and 4 bases respectively, with 12 bases between them. CDR1 is LGHNT, CDR2 FRNRAP, per germline. In DNA, the CDR3 is TGTGCTAGTTGCAGCGGACGGTACAATGAGCAGTTCTTC. It yields the protein CASCSGRYNEQFF.

V is TRBV10-3 and J is TRBJ2-3; possibly TRBD2 for D (5 bases). The CDR3 totals 14 residues. Germline lookup yields CDR1 ENHRY and CDR2 SYGVKD. With 3 bases removed from V and 2 bases from J, the gap between germline ends came to 9 bases. The CDR3 sequence: CAISEPSNTDTQYF. As DNA, the CDR3 is TGTGCCATCAGTGAACCTAGCAACACAGATACGCAGTATTTT.

The V gene is TRBV7-2, the J gene TRBJ2-5; D is uncertain. V lost 5 bases to trimming and J lost 2 bases, with 15 bases between them. The V gene's germline CDR1 is SGHTA and CDR2 FQGNSA. This CDR3 region has 15 residues. For the CDR3, the DNA is TGTGCCAGCAGCCCGAAACTAACACATCAAGAGACCCAGTACTTC. Residues: CASSPKLTHQETQYF.

This clone has a handful of counts. This sequence joins TRBV30 and TRBJ1-6, with TRBD1 as a possible D gene (5 bases). Germline loops: CDR1 GTSNPN, CDR2 SVGIG (reference sequence). Trimming stripped 8 bases from V and 14 bases from J, with 22 bases between. The CDR3 sequence is 13 residues long. The CDR3 spells CAPEKPGNLTLHF. The DNA of the CDR3 is TGTGCCCCGGAGAAACCAGGGAATCTTACCCTCCACTTT.

This sequence joins TRBV19 and TRBJ1-1, with D possibly being TRBD1 (5 bases). Germline lookup yields CDR1 LNHDA and CDR2 SQIVND (reference sequence). The CDR3 runs 15 residues. The ends were cut back, 3 bases at V and 0 bases at J, with 11 bases in the middle. The CDR3: CASSIPSGVNTEAFF. The CDR3 DNA reads as TGTGCCAGTAGTATCCCATCGGGGGTGAACACTGAAGCTTTCTTT.